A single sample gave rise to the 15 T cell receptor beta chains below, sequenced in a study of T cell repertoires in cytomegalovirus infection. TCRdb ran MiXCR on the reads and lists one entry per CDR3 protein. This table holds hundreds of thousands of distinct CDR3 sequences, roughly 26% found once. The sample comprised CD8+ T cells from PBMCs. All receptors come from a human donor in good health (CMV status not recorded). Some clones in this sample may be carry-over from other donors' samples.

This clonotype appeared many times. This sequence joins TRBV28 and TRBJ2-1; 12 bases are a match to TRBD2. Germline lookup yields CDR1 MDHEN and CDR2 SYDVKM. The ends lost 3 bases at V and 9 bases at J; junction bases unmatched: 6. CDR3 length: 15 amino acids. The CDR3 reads CASSFPSGGVSEQFF. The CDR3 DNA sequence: TGTGCCAGCAGTTTCCCTAGCGGGGGGGTTTCTGAGCAGTTCTTC.

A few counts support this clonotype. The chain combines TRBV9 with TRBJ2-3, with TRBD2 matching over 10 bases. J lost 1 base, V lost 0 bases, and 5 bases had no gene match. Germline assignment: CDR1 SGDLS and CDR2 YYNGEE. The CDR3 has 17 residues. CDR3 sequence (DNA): TGTGCCAGCAGCGTAGTACTAGCGGGGACCCGCACAGATACGCAGTATTTT. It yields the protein CASSVVLAGTRTDTQYF. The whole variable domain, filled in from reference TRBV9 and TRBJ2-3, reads DSGVTQTPKHLITATGQRVTLRCSPRSGDLSVYWYQQSLDQGLQFLIQYYNGEERAKGNILERFSAQQFPDLHSELNLSSLELGDSALYFCASSVVLAGTRTDTQYFGPGTRLTVL.

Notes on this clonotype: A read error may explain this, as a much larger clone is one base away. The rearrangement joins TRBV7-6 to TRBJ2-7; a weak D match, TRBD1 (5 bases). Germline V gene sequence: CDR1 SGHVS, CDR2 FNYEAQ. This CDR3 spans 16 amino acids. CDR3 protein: CASSLGTGPIPYQQYF. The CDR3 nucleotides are TGTGCCAGCAGCTTAGGTACAGGCCCCATTCCCTACCAGCAGTACTTC.

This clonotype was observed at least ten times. The DNA of the CDR3 is TGTGCCAGCAGCGACAGATGGGACGAGCAGTACGTC. This translates into CASSDRWDEQYV. The chain combines TRBV7-9 with TRBJ2-7, with D perhaps TRBD1 (5 bases). CDR1 and CDR2 (germline): SEHNR, FQNEAQ (reference sequence). The CDR3 totals 12 residues. V lost 5 bases to trimming and J lost 5 bases, with 10 bases between them.

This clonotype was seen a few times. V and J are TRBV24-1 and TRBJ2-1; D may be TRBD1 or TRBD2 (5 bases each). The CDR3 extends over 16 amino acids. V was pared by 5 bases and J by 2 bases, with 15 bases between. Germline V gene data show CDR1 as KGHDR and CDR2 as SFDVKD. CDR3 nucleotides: TGTGCCACCAGTGCCCGGGCTACGGGGCCCTACAATGAGCAGTTCTTC. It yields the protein CATSARATGPYNEQFF.

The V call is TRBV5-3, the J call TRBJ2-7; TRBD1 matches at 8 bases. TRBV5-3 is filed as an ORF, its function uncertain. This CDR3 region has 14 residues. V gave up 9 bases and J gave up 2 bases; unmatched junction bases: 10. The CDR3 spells CANISYRGTYEQYV. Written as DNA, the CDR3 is TGTGCCAACATCTCATACAGGGGGACCTACGAGCAGTACGTC.

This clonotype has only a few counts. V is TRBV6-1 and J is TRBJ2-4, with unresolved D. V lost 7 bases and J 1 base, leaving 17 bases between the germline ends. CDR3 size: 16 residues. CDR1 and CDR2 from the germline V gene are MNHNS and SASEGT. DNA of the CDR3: TGTGCCAGCATACTCGGACGAAGGTTGGCCAAAAACATTCAGTACTTC. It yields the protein CASILGRRLAKNIQYF.

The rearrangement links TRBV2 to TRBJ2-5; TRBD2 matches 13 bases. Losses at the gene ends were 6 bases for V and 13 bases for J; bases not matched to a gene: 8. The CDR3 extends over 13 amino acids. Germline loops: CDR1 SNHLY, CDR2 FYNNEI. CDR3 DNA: TGTGCCAGCAGGGGACTAGCGGGGTCCTCCGTGTACTTC. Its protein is CASRGLAGSSVYF.

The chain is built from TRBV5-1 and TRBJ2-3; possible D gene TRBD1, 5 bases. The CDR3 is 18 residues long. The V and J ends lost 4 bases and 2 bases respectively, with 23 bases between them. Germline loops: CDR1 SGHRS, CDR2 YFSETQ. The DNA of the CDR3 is TGCGCCAGCAGCCCCGCGTCAGGGTCGCCTTATCCCACAGATACGCAGTATTTT. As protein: CASSPASGSPYPTDTQYF. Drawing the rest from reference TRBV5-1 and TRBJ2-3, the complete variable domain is KAGVTQTPRYLIKTRGQQVTLSCSPISGHRSVSWYQQTPGQGLQFLFEYFSETQRNKGNFPGRFSGRQFSNSRSEMNVSTLELGDSALYLCASSPASGSPYPTDTQYFGPGTRLTVL.

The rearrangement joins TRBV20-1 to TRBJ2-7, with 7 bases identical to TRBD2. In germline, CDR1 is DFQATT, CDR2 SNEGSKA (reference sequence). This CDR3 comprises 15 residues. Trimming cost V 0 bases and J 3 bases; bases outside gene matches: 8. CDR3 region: CSARERGGPGYEQYV. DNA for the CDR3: TGCAGTGCTAGAGAACGGGGAGGGCCAGGCTACGAGCAGTACGTC.

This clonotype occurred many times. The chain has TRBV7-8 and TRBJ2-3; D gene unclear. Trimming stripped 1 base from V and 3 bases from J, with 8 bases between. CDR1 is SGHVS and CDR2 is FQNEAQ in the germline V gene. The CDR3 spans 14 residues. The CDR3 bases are TGTGCCAGCAGCTTAGGCTACGGGACAGATACGCAGTATTTT. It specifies CASSLGYGTDTQYF.

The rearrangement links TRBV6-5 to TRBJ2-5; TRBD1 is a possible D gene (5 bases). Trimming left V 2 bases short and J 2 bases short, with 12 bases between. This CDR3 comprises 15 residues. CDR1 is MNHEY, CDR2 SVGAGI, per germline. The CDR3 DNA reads TGTGCCAGCAGTTACCTCGGGCCAGGGCAAGAGACCCAGTACTTC. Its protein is CASSYLGPGQETQYF.

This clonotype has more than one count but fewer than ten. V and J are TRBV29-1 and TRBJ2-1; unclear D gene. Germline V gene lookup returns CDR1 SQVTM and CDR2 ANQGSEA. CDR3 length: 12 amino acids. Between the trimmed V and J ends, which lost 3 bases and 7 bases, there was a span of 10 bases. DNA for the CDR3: TGCAGCGTTGATCGGCGGACGAATGAGCAGTTCTTC. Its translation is CSVDRRTNEQFF.

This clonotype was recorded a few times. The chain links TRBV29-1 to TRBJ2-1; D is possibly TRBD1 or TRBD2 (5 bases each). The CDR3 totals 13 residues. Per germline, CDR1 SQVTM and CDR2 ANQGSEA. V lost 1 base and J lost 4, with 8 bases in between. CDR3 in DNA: TGCAGCGTTGAAGCGGGGCAATACAATGAGCAGTTCTTC. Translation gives CSVEAGQYNEQFF.

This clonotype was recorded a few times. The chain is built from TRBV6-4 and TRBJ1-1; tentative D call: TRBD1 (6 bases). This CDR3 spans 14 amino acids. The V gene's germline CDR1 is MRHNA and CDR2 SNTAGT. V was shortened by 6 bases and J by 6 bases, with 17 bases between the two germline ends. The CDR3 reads CASRYQQGTAEAFF. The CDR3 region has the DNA TGTGCCAGCAGATACCAACAGGGTACGGCTGAAGCTTTCTTT.